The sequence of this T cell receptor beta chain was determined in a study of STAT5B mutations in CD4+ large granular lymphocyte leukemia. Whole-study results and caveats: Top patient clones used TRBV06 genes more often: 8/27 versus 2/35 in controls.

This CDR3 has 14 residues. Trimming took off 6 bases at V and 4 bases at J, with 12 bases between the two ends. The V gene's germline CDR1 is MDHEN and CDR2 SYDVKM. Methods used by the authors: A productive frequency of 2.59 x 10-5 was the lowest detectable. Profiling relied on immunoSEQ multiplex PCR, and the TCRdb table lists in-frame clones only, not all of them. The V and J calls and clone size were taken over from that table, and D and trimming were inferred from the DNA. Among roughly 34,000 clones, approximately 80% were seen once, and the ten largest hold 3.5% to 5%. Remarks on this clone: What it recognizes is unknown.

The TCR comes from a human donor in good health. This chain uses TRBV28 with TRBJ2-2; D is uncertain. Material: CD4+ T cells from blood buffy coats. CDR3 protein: CASRKGQTTGELFF. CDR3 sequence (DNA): TGTGCCAGCAGAAAGGGCCAGACCACCGGGGAGCTGTTTTTT.